What follows is one TCR beta chain and its context. The data originate from a study of blood T cell repertoires in COVID-19. Study context: The United States, Italy and Spain were the sources of the acute and convalescent COVID-19 samples. Nucleic acid was either cDNA or gDNA, and it came from T cells, B-cell-depleted T cells, or PBMCs.

Authors' analysis steps: The assay estimated nucleated cells by amplifying reference gene primers. Generated by immunoSEQ multiplex PCR, the TCRdb table keeps only in-frame clones and is missing some. V and J calls and clone size come straight from that table; D and trimming were deduced from the DNA. Of 110,000 to 150,000 clones in the sample, 90% were seen once. Germline CDR1 SEHNR, CDR2 FQNEAQ (reference sequence). V lost 5 bases to trimming and J lost 0 bases, with 13 bases between them. The CDR3 runs to 16 residues. Specimen: peripheral blood. V is TRBV7-9 and J is TRBJ1-4; TRBD1 is a possible D gene (5 bases). This clonotype was sampled from a woman older than 75 with acute or convalescent COVID-19. CDR3 DNA: TGTGCCAGCAGCCCCCAGACAGATTCAACTAATGAAAAACTGTTTTTT. Protein product: CASSPQTDSTNEKLFF.